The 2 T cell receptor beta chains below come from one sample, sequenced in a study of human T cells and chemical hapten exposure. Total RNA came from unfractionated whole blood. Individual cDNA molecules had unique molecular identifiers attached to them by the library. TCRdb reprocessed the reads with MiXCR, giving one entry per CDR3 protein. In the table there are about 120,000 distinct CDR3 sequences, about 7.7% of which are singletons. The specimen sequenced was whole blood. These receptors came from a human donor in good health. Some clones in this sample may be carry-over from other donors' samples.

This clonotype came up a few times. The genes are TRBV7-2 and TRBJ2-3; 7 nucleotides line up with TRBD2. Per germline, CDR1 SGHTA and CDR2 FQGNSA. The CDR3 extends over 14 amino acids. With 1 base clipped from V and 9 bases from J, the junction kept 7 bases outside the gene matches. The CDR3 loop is CASSLEEWEGTQYF. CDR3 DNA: TGTGCCAGCAGCTTAGAGGAATGGGAGGGAACGCAGTATTTT.

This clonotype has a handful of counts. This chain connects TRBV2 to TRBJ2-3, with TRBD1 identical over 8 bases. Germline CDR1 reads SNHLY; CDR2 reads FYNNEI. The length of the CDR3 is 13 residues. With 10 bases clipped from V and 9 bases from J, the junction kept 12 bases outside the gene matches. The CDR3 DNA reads TGTGCCACCATCCCACAACAGGGGGACACGCAGTATTTT. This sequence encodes CATIPQQGDTQYF.